These 14 T cell receptor beta chains share one sample of origin, sequenced in a study of blood T cell repertoires in COVID-19. Assay: immunoSEQ multiplex PCR; the TCRdb copy retains only in-frame clones and omits some. The sample holds about 100,000 clones, 84% seen once. The sequenced material came from peripheral blood. Receptor source: a human donor in a cohort sampled during active COVID-19.

V usage is TRBV18 and J usage is TRBJ1-4; a possible D gene is TRBD1 (6 bases). Trimming pared 2 bases from V and 5 bases from J, leaving 9 bases between. Germline assignment: CDR1 KGHSH and CDR2 LQKENI. The CDR3 runs to 14 residues. This CDR3 reads CASSPSQGNEKLFF. The CDR3 DNA reads TGTGCCAGCTCACCAAGCCAGGGGAATGAAAAACTGTTTTTT.

Remarks on this clone: Its ends do not fully match the called genes, so a read error is possible. The V gene is TRBV4-3, the J gene TRBJ2-1, with D possibly TRBD1 on 5 matching bases. This CDR3 region has 13 residues. Germline CDR1 reads LGHNA; CDR2 reads YSLEER. The DNA for the CDR3 is TGCGCCAGCAGCCAAGATCAGGGCGCGAGCTTAGTCTTC. Amino acid sequence: CASSQDQGASLVF.

V and J are TRBV7-8 and TRBJ2-7, with a weak D call TRBD1 (6 bases). Germline CDR1 reads SGHVS; CDR2 reads FQNEAQ. V was clipped by 1 base and J by 3 bases, with 10 bases between them. The CDR3 contains 14 residues. The CDR3 coding sequence is TGTGCCAGCAGCTTAGGTGGACAGATCTACGAGCAGTACTTC. Protein: CASSLGGQIYEQYF. The full variable domain, completed using reference TRBV7-8 and TRBJ2-7, is GAGVSQSPRYKVAKRGQDVALRCDPISGHVSLFWYQQALGQGPEFLTYFQNEAQLDKSGLPSDRFFAERPEGSVSTLKIQRTQQEDSAVYLCASSLGGQIYEQYFGPGTRLTVT.

The chain is built from TRBV6-2 or TRBV6-3 and TRBJ2-3; 10 bases agree with TRBD2. CDR3 length: 15 residues. Trimming cost V 6 bases and J 6 bases; bases outside gene matches: 9. Germline lookup yields CDR1 MNHEY and CDR2 SVGEGT. The CDR3 reads CASRYASGRVDTQYF. In DNA form, the CDR3 reads TGTGCCAGCAGATACGCTAGCGGGAGAGTGGATACGCAGTATTTT.

In this sample, this clone turned up a few times. The chain employs TRBV7-6 and TRBJ1-4, with 7 positions matching TRBD1. CDR3 length: 15 residues. Germline CDR1 is SGHVS and CDR2 is FNYEAQ. V dropped 0 bases and J dropped 7; count of bases not matched to a gene: 5. CDR3 sequence (DNA): TGTGCCAGCAGCTTAGCACAGGGGAAGGGTGAAAAACTGTTTTTT. It codes for CASSLAQGKGEKLFF.

The chain uses TRBV20-1 and TRBJ2-1; perhaps TRBD2 as D (6 bases). Deletions cut 6 bases from V and 8 bases from J, with 11 bases between. This CDR3 contains 11 residues. The germline V gene has CDR1 DFQATT and CDR2 SNEGSKA (reference sequence). CDR3 nucleotide sequence: TGCAGTGCGGAACTAGCCCATGAGCAGTTCTTC. As protein: CSAELAHEQFF.

The chain has TRBV3-1 (or the pseudogene TRBV3-2) and TRBJ2-1, with 9 nucleotides matching TRBD1. V was clipped by 0 bases and J by 8 bases; unmatched bases: 5. Germline CDR1 LGHDT, CDR2 YNNKEL (reference sequence). The CDR3 contains 15 residues. CDR3 nucleotide sequence: TGTGCCAGCAGCCAAGAAGGACAGGGGATTGATGAGCAGTTCTTC. It translates to CASSQEGQGIDEQFF.

This chain's CDR3 is CASSVDRGSSGNTIYF. For the CDR3, the DNA is TGTGCCAGCAGCGTGGACAGGGGGTCCTCTGGAAACACCATATATTTT. This rearrangement joins TRBV5-6 to TRBJ1-3; 10 positions agree with TRBD1. The CDR3 is 16 residues long. CDR1 is SGHDT and CDR2 is YYEEEE in the germline V gene. Losses at the gene ends were 4 bases for V and 0 bases for J; bases not matched to a gene: 4.

The chain is built from TRBV10-3 and TRBJ1-2; D gene ambiguous. This CDR3 is built from 13 residues. Trimming shortened V by 3 bases and J by 3 bases, and 8 bases separated the two germline ends. Looked up from germline, CDR1 is ENHRY and CDR2 is SYGVKD. CDR3 coding DNA: TGTGCCATCAGTGATGAGGCTGACTATGGCTACACCTTC. This encodes CAISDEADYGYTF.

In this sample, this clone turned up a few times. The genes are TRBV30 and TRBJ2-3, with 8 bases that match TRBD2. Losses at the gene ends were 2 bases for V and 6 bases for J; bases not matched to a gene: 4. In germline, CDR1 is GTSNPN, CDR2 SVGIG (reference sequence). CDR3 length: 13 amino acids. The CDR3 region has the DNA TGTGCCTGGAGTTTCGGGAGGGACGATACGCAGTATTTT. This translates into CAWSFGRDDTQYF.

J is TRBJ2-7 and V is TRBV5-4; TRBD2 matches 7 bases. This CDR3 is 15 amino acids long. Germline values: CDR1 SGHNT, CDR2 YYREEE (reference sequence). Unmatched junction bases numbered 14, after V lost 4 bases and J lost 7 bases. CDR3 sequence reads: CASSTFSGKAWEQYF. The CDR3 DNA reads TGTGCCAGCAGCACCTTCAGCGGGAAAGCCTGGGAGCAGTACTTC.

This clone came up once. The CDR3 sequence: CASSRRTGVYNEQFF. CDR3 in DNA: TGTGCCAGCAGCAGGAGGACAGGGGTCTACAATGAGCAGTTCTTC. The chain couples TRBV7-2 to TRBJ2-1; 9 bases fit TRBD1. Trimming removed 5 bases from V and 3 bases from J; junction bases left unmatched: 5. This CDR3 is built from 15 residues. CDR1 SGHTA and CDR2 FQGNSA come from the germline V gene.

The chain combines TRBV6-2 or TRBV6-3 with TRBJ2-5; D is unresolved. The CDR3 length is 14 residues. V gave up 5 bases and J gave up 2 bases, with 12 bases separating them. The germline CDR1 and CDR2 sequences are MNHEY and SVGEGT. CDR3 sequence: CASSPVTGQETQYF. The DNA of the CDR3 is TGTGCCAGCAGTCCCGTCACCGGGCAAGAGACCCAGTACTTC.

The chain joins TRBV6-2 or TRBV6-3 to TRBJ2-2; 14 bases line up with TRBD2. This CDR3 contains 17 residues. Germline V CDR1 and CDR2: MNHEY, SVGEGT. V shed 2 bases, J shed 4 bases, and the junction held 3 bases outside the gene matches. CDR3 residues: CASSYGTSGRSTGELFF. The CDR3 DNA follows: TGTGCCAGCAGTTACGGGACTAGCGGGAGAAGCACCGGGGAGCTGTTTTTT.